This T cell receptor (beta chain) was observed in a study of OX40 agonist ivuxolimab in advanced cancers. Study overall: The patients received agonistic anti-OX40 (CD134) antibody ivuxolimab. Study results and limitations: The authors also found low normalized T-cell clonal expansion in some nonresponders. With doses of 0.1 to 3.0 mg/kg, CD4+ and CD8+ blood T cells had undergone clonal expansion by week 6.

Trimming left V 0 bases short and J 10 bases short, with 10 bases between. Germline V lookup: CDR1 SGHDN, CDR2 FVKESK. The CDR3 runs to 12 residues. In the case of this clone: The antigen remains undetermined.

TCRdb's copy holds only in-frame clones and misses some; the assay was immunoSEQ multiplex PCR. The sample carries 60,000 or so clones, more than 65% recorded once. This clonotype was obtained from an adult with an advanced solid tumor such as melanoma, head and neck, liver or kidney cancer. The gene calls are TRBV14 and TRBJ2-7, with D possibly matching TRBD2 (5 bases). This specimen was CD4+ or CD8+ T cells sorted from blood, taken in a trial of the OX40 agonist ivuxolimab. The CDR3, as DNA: TGTGCCAGCAGCCAAGATCAATGGACTCAGTACTTC. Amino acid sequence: CASSQDQWTQYF.